This T cell receptor (beta chain) was identified during a study of T cells in Graves' hyperthyroidism and ophthalmopathy. Germline values: CDR1 MGHDK, CDR2 SYGVNS. This CDR3 comprises 13 residues. Trimming removed 11 bases at V and 2 bases at J, with 13 bases between. TCR beta CDR3 regions were amplified from RNA transcripts. The HTBI primer set drove a first-round RT-PCR of the TCR CDR3. TCRdb reprocessed the multiplex PCR reads with MiXCR, giving one entry per CDR3 protein. The table lists about 680,000 distinct CDR3 sequences, over 35% of them singletons. This clonotype was sampled from a woman aged 40 to 55 with Graves' hyperthyroidism. The specimen sequenced was blood. The chain joins TRBV25-1 to TRBJ1-3; no clear D. CDR3 residues: CAWTSHPGNTIYF. The CDR3 region has the DNA TGTGCCTGGACGAGCCACCCTGGAAACACCATATATTTT.